Sequencing of this T cell receptor beta chain was carried out in a study of blood T cell repertoires in COVID-19 (dated by TCRdb to about 2020). Concerning the study at large: Samples covering the acute and convalescent phases of COVID-19 were provided by collaborators in the United States, Italy and Spain. The material from the prospective study consisted of cDNA or gDNA derived from T cells, B-cell-depleted T cells, or PBMCs. The dataset comprised deeply sampled blood TCRbeta repertoires from subjects exposed to, actively infected with, or recovered from COVID-19. The repertoires were made available in a free public database intended to serve as a resource for research on the immune response to SARS-CoV-2. Samples were obtained from the ongoing ImmuneRACE study (first 160 participants) and from over 1,000 subjects provided by 6 global collaborators. A de-identified subject ID, COVID-19 status, age in years and sex were almost always included in the sample metadata. Where available, HLA class I and class II types were taken from metadata supplied by the sample provider and were not determined by assay-based typing. The full study reports these points: The quantity of clinical and demographic metadata differed by source and by participant and was supplied without curation.

Whole blood was collected in K2EDTA tubes by collaborating institutions according to the institutions' own protocols. For TCRbeta analysis, collaborators shipped samples in one of three forms: frozen whole blood, isolated PBMCs, or DNA extracted from either of those sample types. The germline V and J ends show losses of 2 bases and 9 bases respectively, and no gene match explains 9 bases of the junction. From cysteine to phenylalanine, the CDR3 is 15 amino acids long. Of all the DNA, just the CDR3 is kept, 45 bases in frame from base 1. As encoded in the germline V gene (reference sequence), CDR1 is SGHNT while CDR2 is YYREEE. As concerns this clone: Its antigen remains unidentified. Base qualities are not recorded, but no much larger clone differs from it by a single base.

TCRbeta CDR3 regions were amplified from genomic DNA by means of the immunoSEQ Assay, a bias-controlled multiplex PCR. For the original study's pipeline: The number of nucleated cells in each sample was estimated by amplification of reference gene primers within the assay. To quantify the absolute abundance of each unique TCRbeta CDR3 rearrangement, sequence reads were collapsed and filtered. For each sample, productive Simpson clonality was calculated by taking the square root of Simpson's diversity index across productive rearrangements. The table was pulled from immuneACCESS by TCRdb, which kept in-frame rearrangements only. Such tables lose some clones; where checked, under half of the loss comes from unresolved V genes, and the rest has no known cause. D and trimming were read from the DNA, whereas the V and J calls and clone size are those reported in that table. This sample has under 85,000 clones in its table, and 80% to 90% of those were observed once. The ten biggest clones cover approximately 17% of the sample.

Sequencing was carried out using peripheral blood. The sequence came from a man older than 75 in a cohort sampled during active COVID-19. The rearrangement combines TRBV5-4 with TRBJ2-1, and 9 bases in between align with TRBD1. The CDR3 corresponds to CASSFPGQGRIEQFF. The nucleotide sequence reads as follows: TGTGCCAGCAGCTTTCCGGGACAGGGCAGGATTGAGCAGTTCTTC.